One sample yielded the 5 T cell receptor beta chains listed below, sequenced in a study of T cells in Graves' hyperthyroidism and ophthalmopathy (dated by TCRdb to between 2018 and 2021). Library preparation used multiplex PCR. The sequencer was an Illumina HiSeq 2000. TCR beta CDR3 regions were amplified from RNA transcripts. A first-round RT-PCR of the TCR CDR3 used the HTBI primer set with the Qiagen OneStep RT-PCR kit. TCRdb applied fastp at Q25 and MiXCR to the public reads, then kept only in-frame beta chains. Entries that share a CDR3 protein sequence are merged under the most common genes and DNA. This sample is represented by 370,000 or so distinct CDR3 sequences; 25% of them were singletons. 73% of the sample lies in the top ten. The sample was blood. Receptors originate from a man in his fifties or sixties with Graves' hyperthyroidism.

This chain joins TRBV10-3 and TRBJ1-4; possibly TRBD1 for D (6 bases). The V gene lost 11 bases and the J gene lost 4 bases, with 14 bases spanning the gap. The CDR3 is made up of 13 amino acids. From germline, CDR1 is ENHRY and CDR2 SYGVKD. The CDR3 loop reads CASGGGGNEKLFF. The CDR3 DNA is TGTGCCTCCGGTGGGGGCGGTAATGAAAAACTGTTTTTT.

On this clonotype: A read error may explain this, as a much larger clone is one base away. Likely a read error: the CDR3 ends without its conserved phenylalanine or tryptophan. The chain employs TRBV11-1 and TRBJ2-3; D perhaps matches TRBD2 (6 bases). Looked up from germline, CDR1 is SGHAT and CDR2 is FQDESV (reference sequence). V dropped 5 bases and J dropped 0 bases, with 9 bases sitting between them. This CDR3 spans 14 amino acids. As DNA, the CDR3 is TGTGCCAGCAGCCGGGGACTTAGCACAGATACGCAGTATTAT. Its protein is CASSRGLSTDTQYY.

This clonotype was recorded a few times. This chain links TRBV5-4 with TRBJ2-1, with 12 bases fitting TRBD2. This CDR3 has 16 residues. CDR1 is SGHNT, CDR2 YYREEE, per germline (reference sequence). V gave up 0 bases and J gave up 9 bases; unmatched junction bases: 7. CDR3 sequence: CASSLGLAGVGGEQFF. In DNA form, the CDR3 reads TGTGCCAGCAGCTTGGGACTAGCGGGAGTGGGGGGTGAGCAGTTCTTC. Full variable domain (missing parts from reference TRBV5-4 and TRBJ2-1): ETGVTQSPTHLIKTRGQQVTLRCSSQSGHNTVSWYQQALGQGPQFIFQYYREEENGRGNFPPRFSGLQFPNYSSELNVNALELDDSALYLCASSLGLAGVGGEQFFGPGTRLTVL.

In its sample, this clonotype was seen a few times. The V call is TRBV7-3, the J call TRBJ2-7, with D possibly TRBD2 on 5 matching bases. V was trimmed by 2 bases and J by 4 bases, leaving 9 bases between them. Germline-derived CDR1 and CDR2 are SGHTA and FQGTGA. The CDR3 runs to 13 residues. CDR3 DNA sequence: TGTGCCAGCAGCTTACAGGCGGGTTACGAGCAGTACTTC. Translation: CASSLQAGYEQYF. Full variable domain (rest looked up from reference TRBV7-3 and TRBJ2-7): GAGVSQTPSNKVTEKGKYVELRCDPISGHTALYWYRQSLGQGPEFLIYFQGTGAADDSGLPNDRFFAVRPEGSVSTLKIQRTERGDSAVYLCASSLQAGYEQYFGPGTRLTVT.

This clonotype was counted at least ten times. The chain has TRBV28 and TRBJ2-3; 9 bases match TRBD1. Germline lookup yields CDR1 MDHEN and CDR2 SYDVKM. Germline trimming cut 5 bases from V and 2 bases from J; bases unmatched to any gene: 8. The CDR3 is made up of 16 amino acids. CDR3 sequence (DNA): TGTGCCAGCAGTGGGTGGGACAGGGAAAACACAGATACGCAGTATTTT. Its protein is CASSGWDRENTDTQYF.